The source of this TCR beta chain is a study of T cell responses to AZD1222 COVID-19 vaccine. Study findings and constraints: No day 14 peak samples; only post-peak repertoires were characterized. Seropositivity was recorded at baseline in only 6 or 7 AZD1222 recipients.

This CDR3 has 14 amino acids. V lost 3 bases and J 0 bases, leaving 11 bases between the germline ends. Germline V gene sequence: CDR1 GTSNPN, CDR2 SVGIG (reference sequence). Generated by immunoSEQ multiplex PCR, the TCRdb table keeps only in-frame clones and is missing some. The table lists around 160,000 clones, about nine tenths of them singletons. Details on this clone: Its matching antigen is unknown.

This specimen was peripheral blood, taken on day 0 of AZD1222 vaccination. This clonotype originated in an adult in good health. The V gene is TRBV30, the J gene TRBJ1-2, with unresolved D. The CDR3 region is CAWRGRQANYGYTF. Here the CDR3 DNA reads TGTGCCTGGAGAGGCCGTCAGGCTAACTATGGCTACACCTTC.